This TCR beta chain was identified in a study of T-cell memory formation after mild COVID-19. Overall study results and limits: Whether day 37 second-wave clones are SARS-CoV-2-specific was not confirmed. The study detected some responding clones in pre-infection memory, suggesting cross-reactive memory joined.

Note on this clonotype: Its specificity is not known.

Amplification by 5'RACE using constant-segment primers produced TCR alpha and TCR beta cDNA libraries that carried sample barcodes and UMIs. TCRdb recomputed calls from the 5' RACE reads with MiXCR, one row per CDR3 protein. The data contain 470,000 or so distinct CDR3 sequences, about a sixth of them singletons. CDR1 and CDR2 (germline): SGHRS, YFSETQ. The CDR3 is 18 amino acids. V shed 2 bases and J 3 bases; nucleotides not matched to a gene: 12. The chain couples TRBV5-1 to TRBJ2-3, with 10 bases that match TRBD2. This clonotype originated in a young man who had mild COVID-19 (a few samples of this study predate the infection). Cell type and time point are not known. The sample comprised PBMCs or a T cell subset sorted from them (not recorded which). CDR3 protein: CASSFHSGGLVGTDTQYF. In DNA form, the CDR3 reads TGCGCCAGCAGCTTCCATAGCGGGGGGCTCGTGGGGACAGATACGCAGTATTTT.